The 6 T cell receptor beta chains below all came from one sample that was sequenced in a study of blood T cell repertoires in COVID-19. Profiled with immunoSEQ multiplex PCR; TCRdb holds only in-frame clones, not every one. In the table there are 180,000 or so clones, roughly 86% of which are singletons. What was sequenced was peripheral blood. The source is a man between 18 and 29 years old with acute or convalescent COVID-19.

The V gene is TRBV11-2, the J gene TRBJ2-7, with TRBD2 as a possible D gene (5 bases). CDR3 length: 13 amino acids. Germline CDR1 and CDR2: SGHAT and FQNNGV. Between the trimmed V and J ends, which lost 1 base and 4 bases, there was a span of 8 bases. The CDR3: CASSLGRGYEQYF. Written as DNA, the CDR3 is TGTGCCAGCAGCTTAGGGAGAGGGTACGAGCAGTACTTC.

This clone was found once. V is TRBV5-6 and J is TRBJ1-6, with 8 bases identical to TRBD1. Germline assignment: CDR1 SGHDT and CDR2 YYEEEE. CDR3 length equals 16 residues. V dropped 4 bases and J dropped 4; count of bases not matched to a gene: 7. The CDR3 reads CASSPWGQAYNSPLHF. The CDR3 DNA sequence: TGTGCCAGCAGCCCGTGGGGACAGGCGTATAATTCACCCCTCCACTTT.

In nucleotides, the CDR3 is TGTGCCAGCAGTGAATCGGGAAAACTGTTTTTT. This translates into CASSESGKLFF. The rearrangement joins TRBV2 to TRBJ1-4, with unresolved D. CDR3 size: 11 residues. Trimming stripped 2 bases from V and 10 bases from J, with 5 bases between. The germline gives CDR1 SNHLY, CDR2 FYNNEI.

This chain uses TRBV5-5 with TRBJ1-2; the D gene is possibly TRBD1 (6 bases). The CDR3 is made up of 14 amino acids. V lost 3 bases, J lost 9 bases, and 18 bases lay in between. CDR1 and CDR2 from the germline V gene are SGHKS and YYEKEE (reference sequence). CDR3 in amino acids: CASSSLDSRYSYTF. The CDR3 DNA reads TGTGCCAGCAGCTCCTTGGACAGTCGGTATAGCTACACCTTC. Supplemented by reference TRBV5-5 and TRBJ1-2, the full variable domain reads DAGVTQSPTHLIKTRGQQVTLRCSPISGHKSVSWYQQVLGQGPQFIFQYYEKEERGRGNFPDRFSARQFPNYSSELNVNALLLGDSALYLCASSSLDSRYSYTFGSGTRLTVV.

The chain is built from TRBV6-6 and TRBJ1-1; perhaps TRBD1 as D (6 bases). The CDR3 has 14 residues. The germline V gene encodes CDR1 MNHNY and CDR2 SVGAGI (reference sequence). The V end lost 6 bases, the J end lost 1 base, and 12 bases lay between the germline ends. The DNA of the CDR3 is TGTGCCAGCAGAACCACAGGGACGAACACTGAAGCTTTCTTT. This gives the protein CASRTTGTNTEAFF.

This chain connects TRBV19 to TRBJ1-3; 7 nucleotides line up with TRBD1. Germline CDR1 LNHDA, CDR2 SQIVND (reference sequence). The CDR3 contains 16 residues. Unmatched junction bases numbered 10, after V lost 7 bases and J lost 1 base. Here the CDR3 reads CASTQGGGISGNTIYF. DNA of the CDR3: TGTGCCAGTACTCAGGGGGGCGGAATTTCTGGAAACACCATATATTTT.